This T cell receptor beta chain originates from a study of response to subunit inactivated influenza vaccine. Concerning this clonotype itself: The antigen is undetermined.

Study-wide points: New T cells are recruited in small numbers by each seasonal influenza vaccination, according to the authors' suggestion.

TCRdb reprocessed the RT-PCR reads via MiXCR and lists one record per CDR3 protein. The top ten clones hold roughly 7.6% of a sample with hundreds of thousands of distinct CDR3 sequences, 13% to 15% of them seen once. The material sequenced was PBMCs from blood, taken 14 days before vaccination. This TCR was sampled from a man in his fifties or sixties who received an inactivated influenza vaccine.

The CDR3 DNA reads as TGCGCCAGCAGCCAAGATTTTTCGATCGGGGCGGCCGGGGAGCTGTTTTTT. Its protein product is CASSQDFSIGAAGELFF. The chain has TRBV4-3 and TRBJ2-2; perhaps D is TRBD1 or TRBD2 (5 bases each). Trimming pared 0 bases from V and 6 bases from J, leaving 17 bases between. CDR1 is LGHNA and CDR2 is YSLEER in the germline V gene. The CDR3 contains 17 residues.